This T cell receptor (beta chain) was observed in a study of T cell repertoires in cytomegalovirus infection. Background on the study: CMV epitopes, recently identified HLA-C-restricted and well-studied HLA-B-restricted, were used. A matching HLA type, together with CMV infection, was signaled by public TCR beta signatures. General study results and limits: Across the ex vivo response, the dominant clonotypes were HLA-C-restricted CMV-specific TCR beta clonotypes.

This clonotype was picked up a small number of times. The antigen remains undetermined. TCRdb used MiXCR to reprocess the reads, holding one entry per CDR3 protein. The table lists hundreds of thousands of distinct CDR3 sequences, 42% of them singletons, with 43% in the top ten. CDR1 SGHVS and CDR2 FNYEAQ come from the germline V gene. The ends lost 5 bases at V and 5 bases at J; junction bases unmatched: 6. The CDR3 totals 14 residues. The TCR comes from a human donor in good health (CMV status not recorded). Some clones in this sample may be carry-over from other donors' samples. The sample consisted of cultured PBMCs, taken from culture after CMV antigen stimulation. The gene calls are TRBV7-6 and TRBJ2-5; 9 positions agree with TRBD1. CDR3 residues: CASSLRDRAETQYF. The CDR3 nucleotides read TGTGCCAGCAGCCTCCGGGACAGGGCGGAGACCCAGTACTTC. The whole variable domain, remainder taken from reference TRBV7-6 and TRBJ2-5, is GAGVSQSPRYKVTKRGQDVALRCDPISGHVSLYWYRQALGQGPEFLTYFNYEAQQDKSGLPNDRFSAERPEGSISTLTIQRTEQRDSAMYRCASSLRDRAETQYFGPGTRLLVL.